This T cell receptor beta chain was sequenced during a study of blood T cell repertoires in COVID-19. Libraries were prepared by immunoSEQ multiplex PCR; TCRdb keeps only in-frame clonotypes and omits some of them. This table has hundreds of thousands of clones, roughly nine tenths appearing once. There are 12 residues in the CDR3. The ends were cut back, 1 base at V and 6 bases at J, with 7 bases in the middle. Germline V gene data show CDR1 as PRHDT and CDR2 as FYEKMQ (reference sequence). The study drew participants aged about 18 to 95 years from some 25 US areas. The sample comprised PBMCs or T cells enriched from blood (not recorded which). The rearrangement links TRBV13 to TRBJ2-7; the D is unclear. The source is a man younger than 35 who had recovered from COVID-19. The CDR3 DNA reads as TGTGCCAGCAGCTTAGCAGGTTCCGAGCAGTACTTC. Its protein product is CASSLAGSEQYF.